The 26 T cell receptor beta chains reported below all come from one sample, sequenced in a study of blood T cell repertoires in COVID-19. TCRdb's table, derived via immunoSEQ multiplex PCR, lists solely in-frame clones and lacks some. The table has around 43,000 clones, 89% seen once. The sequencing sample was made of peripheral blood. The origin of the receptors is a human donor in a cohort sampled during active COVID-19.

This chain uses TRBV5-4 with TRBJ2-7; TRBD1 agrees at 9 bases. Germline lookup yields CDR1 SGHNT and CDR2 YYREEE (reference sequence). J was trimmed by 3 bases and V by 4 bases; bases with no gene match: 5. This CDR3 is built from 14 residues. The CDR3 DNA is TGTGCCAGCAGCAAAACAGGGGGCGACTACGAGCAGTACTTC. Amino acid sequence: CASSKTGGDYEQYF. Together with reference TRBV5-4 and TRBJ2-7, the CDR3 gives the full variable domain: ETGVTQSPTHLIKTRGQQVTLRCSSQSGHNTVSWYQQALGQGPQFIFQYYREEENGRGNFPPRFSGLQFPNYSSELNVNALELDDSALYLCASSKTGGDYEQYFGPGTRLTVT.

The rearrangement joins TRBV7-8 to TRBJ2-1; 13 nucleotides agree with TRBD2. Germline loops: CDR1 SGHVS, CDR2 FQNEAQ. The ends lost 5 bases at V and 0 bases at J; junction bases unmatched: 7. This CDR3 spans 18 amino acids. The chain's CDR3 is CASSGTSGGEYSYNEQFF. The DNA for the CDR3 is TGTGCCAGCAGCGGTACTAGCGGGGGGGAGTACTCCTACAATGAGCAGTTCTTC.

V usage is TRBV24-1 and J usage is TRBJ2-3, with D hard to call. CDR1 KGHDR and CDR2 SFDVKD come from the germline V gene. V was pared by 5 bases and J by 0 bases, with 8 bases between. The CDR3 contains 14 residues. The CDR3 DNA reads as TGTGCCACCAGTGGTACAGCTAGCACAGATACGCAGTATTTT. This encodes CATSGTASTDTQYF.

The V gene is TRBV11-1, the J gene TRBJ2-1; maybe TRBD2 (5 bases). This CDR3 is 13 amino acids long. The V end lost 1 base, the J end lost 5 bases, and 6 bases lay between the germline ends. Germline-derived CDR1 and CDR2 are SGHAT and FQDESV (reference sequence). CDR3 sequence reads: CASSLERHNEQFF. The CDR3 region has the DNA TGTGCCAGCAGCTTAGAGCGGCACAATGAGCAGTTCTTC.

The genes are TRBV10-3 and TRBJ2-2; 8 bases are shared with TRBD1. The CDR3 covers 15 residues. The germline gives CDR1 ENHRY, CDR2 SYGVKD. The CDR3 nucleotides are TGTGCTCACGCAGGGGGCGACTCGGGCACCGGGGAGCTGTTTTTT. Its protein is CAHAGGDSGTGELFF.

This clone was picked up one time. The rearrangement joins TRBV2 to TRBJ2-1; no clear D. Germline values: CDR1 SNHLY, CDR2 FYNNEI. This CDR3 region has 12 residues. V lost 1 base, J lost 9 bases, and 7 bases lay in between. The CDR3 DNA follows: TGTGCCAGCAGTGAAGTGGCAGGTGAGCAGTTCTTC. It specifies CASSEVAGEQFF.

This sequence joins TRBV11-2 and TRBJ2-7; 12 nucleotides align to TRBD2. The V and J ends lost 5 bases and 7 bases, in that order; junction bases with no gene match: 21. This CDR3 has 19 residues. Germline V gene sequence: CDR1 SGHAT, CDR2 FQNNGV. The CDR3 loop is CASSLRGSGASGRAGEQYF. CDR3 in DNA: TGTGCCAGCAGCCTCCGAGGTTCGGGGGCTAGCGGGAGGGCCGGGGAGCAGTACTTC.

The chain employs TRBV19 and TRBJ2-6; 7 bases match TRBD1. J was trimmed by 4 bases and V by 5 bases; bases with no gene match: 11. The CDR3 covers 17 residues. Germline CDR1 is LNHDA and CDR2 is SQIVND (reference sequence). DNA for the CDR3: TGTGCCAGTAGTTTCCGGGACAGCGGTGTAGGGGCCAACGTCCTGACTTTC. Amino acids: CASSFRDSGVGANVLTF.

The chain carries TRBV28 and TRBJ1-1, with 7 bases identical to TRBD1. The germline V gene has CDR1 MDHEN and CDR2 SYDVKM. CDR3 size: 14 residues. The V and J ends lost 4 bases and 5 bases, in that order; junction bases with no gene match: 7. CDR3 in DNA: TGTGCCAGCAGTTCGACAGGGTTGGGAACTGAAGCTTTCTTT. Translating it yields CASSSTGLGTEAFF.

This chain uses TRBV27 with TRBJ2-7; 7 nucleotides line up with TRBD1. The CDR3 is made up of 15 amino acids. V was clipped by 5 bases and J by 3 bases; unmatched bases: 10. Germline V gene data show CDR1 as MNHEY and CDR2 as SMNVEV (reference sequence). The CDR3 nucleotides are TGTGCCAGCAGTCCCCTGACAGGGCTTCTCTACGAGCAGTACTTC. It translates to CASSPLTGLLYEQYF.

The chain carries TRBV6-5 and TRBJ1-1; 9 nucleotides match TRBD1. Trimming at V came to 4 bases and at J to 5 bases, leaving 5 bases not matched to a gene. Germline V gene data show CDR1 as MNHEY and CDR2 as SVGAGI. The CDR3 contains 14 residues. CDR3 loop: CASSSQGARTEAFF. The CDR3 nucleotides are TGTGCCAGCAGTTCACAGGGGGCGAGGACTGAAGCTTTCTTT.

The rearrangement uses TRBV29-1 and TRBJ2-3; 7 nucleotides line up with TRBD1. The CDR3 runs to 14 residues. CDR1 is SQVTM and CDR2 is ANQGSEA in the germline V gene. V dropped 6 bases and J dropped 2; count of bases not matched to a gene: 8. CDR3 bases: TGCAGCGTGGGAGATAGGGGGCCCACAGATACGCAGTATTTT. Translation: CSVGDRGPTDTQYF.

V gene TRBV11-3 combines with J gene TRBJ2-5, with D possibly being TRBD2 (5 bases). This CDR3 contains 13 residues. V lost 1 base to trimming and J lost 7 bases, with 10 bases between them. Looked up from germline, CDR1 is SGHNT and CDR2 is YENEEA. In DNA form, the CDR3 reads TGTGCCAGCAGCTTAGGAAACGAGGGGACCCAGTACTTC. It translates to CASSLGNEGTQYF.

This clone came up a few times. This chain joins TRBV4-1 and TRBJ1-2; D unresolved. Germline V gene data show CDR1 as MGHRA and CDR2 as YSYEKL. The germline V and J ends were trimmed by 3 bases and 0 bases, with 11 bases remaining between them. This CDR3 has 15 amino acids. CDR3 nucleotides: TGCGCCAGCAGCCAGTCGGGGAATTCTAACTATGGCTACACCTTC. Translation: CASSQSGNSNYGYTF.

This chain links TRBV18 with TRBJ2-7, with 7 bases identical to TRBD2. Per germline, CDR1 KGHSH and CDR2 LQKENI. Losses at the gene ends were 6 bases for V and 2 bases for J; bases not matched to a gene: 10. There are 15 residues in the CDR3. In DNA form, the CDR3 reads TGTGCCAGCTCCCCCGGGGAGGGGCCCCCCTACGAGCAGTACTTC. Its protein is CASSPGEGPPYEQYF.

The chain carries TRBV6-6 and TRBJ1-1, with 7 bases lining up with TRBD1. The CDR3 covers 14 residues. V shed 6 bases, J shed 2 bases, and the junction held 6 bases outside the gene matches. Germline V gives CDR1 MNHNY, CDR2 SVGAGI (reference sequence). The CDR3 loop is CASSVGQANTEAFF. CDR3 nucleotide sequence: TGTGCCAGCAGCGTAGGACAGGCTAACACTGAAGCTTTCTTT.

The chain recombines TRBV19 with TRBJ2-2; 10 bases fit TRBD2. The V segment lost 5 bases and the J segment 5 bases; nucleotides outside the gene matches: 5. This CDR3 contains 15 residues. Per the germline V gene, CDR1 is LNHDA and CDR2 is SQIVND (reference sequence). DNA for the CDR3: TGTGCCAGTAGTCCGAGCGGGAGGGTTACCGGGGAGCTGTTTTTT. Translating it yields CASSPSGRVTGELFF.

This clone is deemed medium-sized. The chain couples TRBV7-9 to TRBJ1-2; D not resolved. V was clipped by 4 bases and J by 0 bases, with 3 bases between them. The CDR3 extends over 12 amino acids. CDR1 is SEHNR, CDR2 FQNEAQ, per germline (reference sequence). The CDR3 reads CASSSSNYGYTF. CDR3 DNA: TGTGCCAGCAGCTCTTCTAACTATGGCTACACCTTC.

The rearrangement links TRBV7-2 to TRBJ2-7; D may be TRBD2 (6 bases). Germline V gene data show CDR1 as SGHTA and CDR2 as FQGNSA. Trimming stripped 3 bases from V and 0 bases from J, with 12 bases between. The CDR3 has 15 residues. CDR3 sequence (DNA): TGTGCCAGCAGCTTGGGACTCTCCCGCTCCTACGAGCAGTACTTC. Amino acids: CASSLGLSRSYEQYF.

This clone occurred once. The CDR3 DNA is TGTGCCAGCAGTCTGGGGGCCCTGCAGACCCAGTACTTC. Translation gives CASSLGALQTQYF. V gene TRBV6-2 or TRBV6-3 combines with J gene TRBJ2-5; D is possibly TRBD1 (6 bases). The germline V and J ends were trimmed by 5 bases and 6 bases, with 13 bases remaining between them. The CDR3 covers 13 residues. Looked up from germline, CDR1 is MNHEY and CDR2 is SVGEGT.

Concerning this clone itself: Germline is not matched at one junction end, which may reflect a read error. This chain uses TRBV7-7 with TRBJ2-7; TRBD1 agrees at 9 bases. CDR1 SSHAT and CDR2 FNYEAQ come from the germline V gene (reference sequence). The CDR3 is made up of 15 amino acids. The CDR3 DNA reads as TGTGCTAGCAGCCCCTCCCGGGACAGGGTCTACGAGCAGTACTTC. Translated: CASSPSRDRVYEQYF. The whole variable domain, remainder taken from reference TRBV7-7 and TRBJ2-7, is GAGVSQSPRYKVTKRGQDVTLRCDPISSHATLYWYQQALGQGPEFLTYFNYEAQPDKSGLPSDRFSAERPEGSISTLTIQRTEQRDSAMYRCASSPSRDRVYEQYFGPGTRLTVT.

V is TRBV9 and J is TRBJ1-2, with 9 positions matching TRBD1. The germline gives CDR1 SGDLS, CDR2 YYNGEE. Losses at the gene ends were 3 bases for V and 4 bases for J; bases not matched to a gene: 7. The CDR3 is 15 residues long. In nucleotides, the CDR3 is TGTGCCAGCAGCGGTGGACAGGGGCTGGGCTATGGCTACACCTTC. Protein: CASSGGQGLGYGYTF.

The chain recombines TRBV5-4 with TRBJ1-1; 7 bases align to TRBD1. The CDR3 loop spans 12 amino acids. V shed 0 bases and J 10 bases; nucleotides not matched to a gene: 3. Germline V lookup: CDR1 SGHNT, CDR2 YYREEE (reference sequence). As DNA, the CDR3 is TGTGCCAGCAGCTTGGGCCAGGGGGGAGCTTTCTTT. This translates into CASSLGQGGAFF.

This clone was counted a single time. The rearrangement uses TRBV9 and TRBJ2-5; 7 bases match TRBD1. CDR3 length: 13 residues. CDR1 is SGDLS, CDR2 YYNGEE, per germline. J lost 1 base, V lost 5 bases, and 2 bases had no gene match. CDR3 bases: TGTGCCAGCAGTTACAGGGGCCAAGAGACCCAGTACTTC. Amino acids: CASSYRGQETQYF.

This chain uses TRBV6-1 with TRBJ1-2; no firm D call. Between the trimmed V and J ends, which lost 3 bases and 12 bases, there was a span of 14 bases. The CDR3 is 12 residues long. Germline loops: CDR1 MNHNS, CDR2 SASEGT. The CDR3 reads CASSDPPGSDTF. CDR3 sequence (DNA): TGTGCCAGCAGTGATCCCCCTGGTAGCGACACCTTC.

This clone was counted only a few times. The CDR3 bases are TGCGCCAGCCTGACAGGCCGAGGGTACTTC. It specifies CASLTGRGYF. The chain has TRBV5-1 and TRBJ2-7, with TRBD1 as a possible D gene (6 bases). The CDR3 has 10 residues. Germline V lookup: CDR1 SGHRS, CDR2 YFSETQ. V dropped 7 bases and J dropped 12 bases, with 14 bases sitting between them.